The 18 T cell receptor beta chains in this list originate from one sample, sequenced in a study of T cell responses to AZD1222 COVID-19 vaccine. Data came from immunoSEQ multiplex PCR; TCRdb stores just in-frame clones and leaves some out. The sample consists of 65,000 to 95,000 clones, over 75% of them appearing once. The sequencing here drew on peripheral blood, taken on day 0 of AZD1222 vaccination. Receptors were obtained from an adult in good health.

The chain links TRBV10-3 to TRBJ1-5, with 7 bases fitting TRBD1. V was clipped by 0 bases and J by 7 bases; unmatched bases: 3. Germline loops: CDR1 ENHRY, CDR2 SYGVKD. CDR3 length equals 14 residues. CDR3 loop: CAISESHRGQPQHF. The DNA of the CDR3 is TGTGCCATCAGTGAGTCGCACAGGGGACAGCCCCAGCATTTT.

V and J are TRBV7-8 and TRBJ2-1; TRBD1 aligns across 7 bases. The V segment lost 5 bases and the J segment 3 bases; nucleotides outside the gene matches: 7. The CDR3 totals 15 residues. The germline V gene has CDR1 SGHVS and CDR2 FQNEAQ. In DNA form, the CDR3 reads TGTGCCAGCAGCCCCGACAGGGTAAGCTACAATGAGCAGTTCTTC. Protein product: CASSPDRVSYNEQFF.

The chain couples TRBV19 to TRBJ1-2; D gene uncertain. The CDR3 sequence is 13 residues long. The V end lost 4 bases, the J end lost 8 bases, and 14 bases lay between the germline ends. The V gene's germline CDR1 is LNHDA and CDR2 SQIVND (reference sequence). CDR3 in DNA: TGTGCCAGTAGTACTCCGCCCGTGGGGGGCTACACCTTC. It is translated as CASSTPPVGGYTF.

This clone was counted between two and nine times. This CDR3 reads CASSTYSGDYGYTF. The CDR3 nucleotides read TGTGCCAGCAGTACCTACAGCGGCGACTATGGCTACACCTTC. J is TRBJ1-2 and V is TRBV28; D uncertain. Trimming removed 5 bases at V and 3 bases at J, with 13 bases between. CDR1 is MDHEN, CDR2 SYDVKM, per germline. The CDR3 totals 14 residues.

This clone has ten or more counts. The chain recombines TRBV3-1 (or the pseudogene TRBV3-2) with TRBJ2-1; D remains unclear. The CDR3 is 15 amino acids. Germline-derived CDR1 and CDR2 are LGHDT and YNNKEL (reference sequence). V was clipped by 3 bases and J by 0 bases, with 9 bases between them. In nucleotides, the CDR3 is TGTGCCAGCAGCCAGAGCGAAACCTCCTACAATGAGCAGTTCTTC. As protein: CASSQSETSYNEQFF.

The chain carries TRBV5-1 and TRBJ1-3, with D possibly matching TRBD1 (5 bases). This CDR3 is 18 amino acids long. Trimming left V 0 bases short and J 3 bases short, with 19 bases between. Germline CDR1 is SGHRS and CDR2 is YFSETQ. CDR3 residues: CASSLEGREEWSGNTIYF. The CDR3 nucleotides are TGCGCCAGCAGCTTGGAGGGCAGGGAGGAATGGAGTGGAAACACCATATATTTT.

This clone was picked up a small number of times. The chain couples TRBV11-1 to TRBJ1-2; 7 nucleotides match TRBD1. V was pared by 5 bases and J by 6 bases, with 12 bases of the junction left unmatched. The CDR3 is made up of 15 amino acids. The germline V gene has CDR1 SGHAT and CDR2 FQDESV (reference sequence). The CDR3 reads CASSKGQIEKDGYTF. The CDR3, as DNA: TGTGCCAGCAGCAAGGGACAGATAGAGAAGGATGGCTACACCTTC.

The chain couples TRBV7-9 to TRBJ2-7; D is ambiguous. V was cut by 5 bases and J by 2 bases, with 16 bases left in between. The CDR3 runs 15 residues. Germline CDR1 SEHNR, CDR2 FQNEAQ (reference sequence). DNA of the CDR3: TGTGCCAGCAGCCCTTCTGTAAGGACCCCCTACGAGCAGTACTTC. Its translation: CASSPSVRTPYEQYF.

The chain uses TRBV30 and TRBJ2-2; D may match TRBD1 or TRBD2 (5 bases each). Trimming removed 0 bases at V and 0 bases at J, with 17 bases between. This CDR3 has 18 residues. Germline V gene data show CDR1 as GTSNPN and CDR2 as SVGIG (reference sequence). CDR3 region: CAWSVLWGPNSNTGELFF. CDR3 bases: TGTGCCTGGAGTGTGCTGTGGGGACCTAATTCGAACACCGGGGAGCTGTTTTTT.

The chain recombines TRBV12-3 or TRBV12-4 with TRBJ1-6; D not certain. The length of the CDR3 is 13 residues. V was cut by 6 bases and J by 5 bases, with 8 bases left in between. Written as DNA, the CDR3 is TGTGCCAGCAGCACTACGGATAATTCACCCCTCCACTTT. Residues: CASSTTDNSPLHF.

J is TRBJ1-1 and V is TRBV10-3; D gene ambiguous. The CDR3 loop spans 15 amino acids. V was shortened by 7 bases and J by 0 bases, with 15 bases between the two germline ends. Germline CDR1 is ENHRY and CDR2 is SYGVKD. CDR3 in amino acids: CAINWAGSMNTEAFF. The CDR3 DNA follows: TGTGCCATCAACTGGGCAGGCAGTATGAACACTGAAGCTTTCTTT.

This clone was counted a single time. The chain couples TRBV28 to TRBJ2-3, with TRBD2 matching 8 bases. The CDR3 is 14 amino acids. The ends lost 7 bases at V and 1 base at J; junction bases unmatched: 4. Germline V CDR1 and CDR2: MDHEN, SYDVKM. The CDR3 nucleotides are TGTGCCAGCAAGCGGGGGACTCGCACAGATACGCAGTATTTT. Translated: CASKRGTRTDTQYF. Drawing the rest from reference TRBV28 and TRBJ2-3, the complete variable domain is DVKVTQSSRYLVKRTGEKVFLECVQDMDHENMFWYRQDPGLGLRLIYFSYDVKMKEKGDIPEGYSVSREKKERFSLILESASTNQTSMYLCASKRGTRTDTQYFGPGTRLTVL.

The chain employs TRBV12-5 and TRBJ1-5; 7 nucleotides line up with TRBD1. The CDR3 has 16 residues. Germline V gives CDR1 LGHNT, CDR2 FRNRAP. After removal of 1 base from V and 2 bases from J, the junction contained 5 bases not matched to a gene. Here the CDR3 DNA reads TGTGCTAGTGGTTTGGGACAGGGTGTGGGCAATCAGCCCCAGCATTTT. Residues: CASGLGQGVGNQPQHF.

This chain uses TRBV6-5 with TRBJ2-5, with 9 positions matching TRBD1. There are 14 residues in the CDR3. Germline V gene sequence: CDR1 MNHEY, CDR2 SVGAGI. The junction had 7 bases not matched to a gene; V was cut back by 6 bases and J by 5 bases. The CDR3: CASRITGGAETQYF. DNA for the CDR3: TGTGCCAGCAGGATTACAGGGGGCGCCGAGACCCAGTACTTC.

The chain carries TRBV2 and TRBJ1-3; tentative D call: TRBD1 (5 bases). Germline-derived CDR1 and CDR2 are SNHLY and FYNNEI. The CDR3 runs to 16 residues. Trimming took 11 bases from V and 1 from J, leaving 21 bases between them. CDR3 protein: CAGQPGGTRSGNTIYF. The DNA of the CDR3 is TGTGCCGGGCAACCGGGGGGAACCCGTTCTGGAAACACCATATATTTT.

In this sample, this clone turned up once. The chain joins TRBV18 to TRBJ2-7; D not certain. Trimming cost V 3 bases and J 3 bases, with 12 bases left between them. The length of the CDR3 is 14 residues. Germline CDR1 is KGHSH and CDR2 is LQKENI. The CDR3, as DNA: TGTGCCAGCTCACCCCGAAGCTCAGGCTACGAGCAGTACTTC. Protein product: CASSPRSSGYEQYF.

This clone showed up just once. This chain uses TRBV15 with TRBJ2-1, with D maybe TRBD2 (6 bases). Germline V CDR1 and CDR2: LNHNV, YYDKDF (reference sequence). There are 16 residues in the CDR3. V lost 4 bases and J 5 bases, leaving 18 bases between the germline ends. Here the CDR3 DNA reads TGTGCCACCAGCACTGTAGCGGTTATACCAAACAATGAGCAGTTCTTC. Its protein product is CATSTVAVIPNNEQFF.

The CDR3 loop reads CASSTGPGQFEKLFF. The DNA for the CDR3 is TGTGCCAGTAGTACTGGGCCTGGGCAGTTTGAAAAACTGTTTTTT. The genes are TRBV19 and TRBJ1-4, with D unclear. Germline V gene lookup returns CDR1 LNHDA and CDR2 SQIVND (reference sequence). Trimming pared 4 bases from V and 7 bases from J, leaving 16 bases between. This CDR3 region has 15 residues.